One and the same sample provided the 26 T cell receptor beta chains below, sequenced in a study of T cell changes during pregnancy in multiple sclerosis. Profiling relied on immunoSEQ multiplex PCR, and the TCRdb table lists in-frame clones only, not all of them. The table has roughly 61,000 clones, roughly nine tenths seen once; the top ten hold 3.3%. The sequencing here drew on peripheral blood, taken in the first trimester of pregnancy. All receptors derive from a female donor in good health, enrolled as a control in a pregnancy study.

The chain uses TRBV21-1 and TRBJ1-2. TRBV21-1 is deemed a pseudogene. There are 14 residues in the CDR3. The CDR3 DNA follows: TGTGCCAGCCCGGGGCGGGGGACGGTCTATGGCTACACCTTC. Translation: CASPGRGTVYGYTF.

This sequence joins TRBV5-8 and TRBJ1-1; 7 bases match TRBD1. After removal of 4 bases from V and 5 bases from J, the junction contained 17 bases not matched to a gene. The germline gives CDR1 SGHTS, CDR2 YDEGEE. The CDR3 is 17 amino acids. CDR3 bases: TGTGCCAGCAGCCCCGGTCAATTCGTAGGGGGCGAAACTGAAGCTTTCTTT. Translation: CASSPGQFVGGETEAFF.

The chain employs TRBV2 and TRBJ1-1; D possibly corresponds to TRBD1 (6 bases). Germline CDR1 reads SNHLY; CDR2 reads FYNNEI. CDR3 size: 16 residues. V shed 1 base and J shed 4 bases, with 16 bases lying between them. The CDR3 spells CASSEGGPGASTEAFF. CDR3 DNA: TGTGCCAGCAGTGAAGGTGGGCCAGGGGCGAGCACTGAAGCTTTCTTT.

This clone occurred once. The J gene is TRBJ2-1, the V gene TRBV5-1; weak D call: TRBD1 (5 bases). CDR1 and CDR2 (germline): SGHRS, YFSETQ. CDR3 length: 15 residues. Between the trimmed V and J ends, which lost 5 bases and 7 bases, there was a span of 19 bases. The DNA of the CDR3 is TGCGCCAGCAGGGGTGTAATTGGGCCAGGGAATGAGCAGTTCTTC. Protein sequence: CASRGVIGPGNEQFF.

The chain uses TRBV4-1 and TRBJ2-7; unclear D gene. Trimming shortened V by 0 bases and J by 3 bases, and 6 bases separated the two germline ends. CDR1 and CDR2 (germline): MGHRA, YSYEKL. The CDR3 is 13 amino acids. This chain's CDR3 is CASSQDYFYEQYF. CDR3 coding DNA: TGCGCCAGCAGCCAAGACTACTTCTACGAGCAGTACTTC.

The J gene is TRBJ2-3, the V gene TRBV27; no clear D gene. V gave up 4 bases and J gave up 0 bases, with 11 bases separating them. This CDR3 is built from 15 residues. CDR1 and CDR2 (germline): MNHEY, SMNVEV (reference sequence). The CDR3 region is CASSYGISSTDTQYF. In nucleotides, the CDR3 is TGTGCCAGCAGTTACGGTATCTCTAGCACAGATACGCAGTATTTT.

J is TRBJ2-7 and V is TRBV7-2; TRBD1 agrees at 9 bases. The CDR3 runs to 17 residues. CDR1 and CDR2 from the germline V gene are SGHTA and FQGNSA. The V gene end was trimmed by 4 bases and the J gene end by 0 bases; junction bases not matched to a gene: 10. Here the CDR3 reads CASSSPAGTGSSYEQYF. The CDR3 coding sequence is TGTGCCAGCAGCTCGCCAGCCGGGACAGGGAGCTCCTACGAGCAGTACTTC.

The CDR3 protein is CAISTGIYGYTF. CDR3 DNA: TGTGCCATCAGTACAGGGATCTATGGCTACACCTTC. This sequence joins TRBV10-3 and TRBJ1-2; D is perhaps TRBD1 (6 bases). The CDR3 is 12 amino acids. V shed 5 bases and J shed 4 bases, with 8 bases lying between them. Germline V gene data show CDR1 as ENHRY and CDR2 as SYGVKD.

The chain recombines TRBV7-9 with TRBJ1-2, with D possibly TRBD1 on 6 matching bases. The V and J ends lost 2 bases and 8 bases respectively, with 12 bases between them. CDR1 is SEHNR, CDR2 FQNEAQ, per germline (reference sequence). CDR3 length: 13 amino acids. The DNA for the CDR3 is TGTGCCAGCAGCTTATCACAGGGCGGAGGCTACACCTTC. Translating it yields CASSLSQGGGYTF.

The chain joins TRBV28 to TRBJ2-7; 7 bases fit TRBD2. V gave up 7 bases and J gave up 2 bases; unmatched junction bases: 11. The germline CDR1 and CDR2 sequences are MDHEN and SYDVKM. The CDR3 is 15 amino acids. CDR3: CASTTWGGPAYEQYF. The CDR3 DNA reads as TGTGCCAGCACTACTTGGGGGGGACCTGCCTACGAGCAGTACTTC.

The chain uses TRBV5-4 and TRBJ1-2; 7 bases line up with TRBD1. The CDR3 sequence is 15 residues long. The V gene end was trimmed by 2 bases and the J gene end by 6 bases; junction bases not matched to a gene: 10. In germline, CDR1 is SGHNT, CDR2 YYREEE (reference sequence). The CDR3 DNA is TGTGCCAGCAGCTTAAATACCGACAGGGTCCATGGCTACACCTTC. Its translation: CASSLNTDRVHGYTF.

The gene calls are TRBV6-1 and TRBJ1-2; the D is unclear. The CDR3 length is 13 residues. Trimming pared 8 bases from V and 7 bases from J, leaving 17 bases between. Per the germline V gene, CDR1 is MNHNS and CDR2 is SASEGT. Written as DNA, the CDR3 is TGTGCCAGCCATAAAGAGGTGGGGAGTGGCTACACCTTC. This encodes CASHKEVGSGYTF.

The J gene is TRBJ1-1, the V gene TRBV5-1; D call uncertain. Germline loops: CDR1 SGHRS, CDR2 YFSETQ. This CDR3 spans 14 amino acids. Trimming removed 3 bases at V and 1 base at J, with 10 bases between. The CDR3 DNA reads as TGCGCCAGCAGCTCTAACACAGCGAACACTGAAGCTTTCTTT. Its protein product is CASSSNTANTEAFF.

On this clone itself: Mismatch with germline at one junction end may stem from a read error. The V gene is TRBV7-7, the J gene TRBJ2-1; D ambiguous. The CDR3 totals 15 residues. Germline V gene lookup returns CDR1 SSHAT and CDR2 FNYEAQ (reference sequence). Here the CDR3 reads CASSLGPGENNEQFF. CDR3 DNA: TGTGCTAGCAGCTTAGGGCCAGGTGAGAATAATGAGCAGTTCTTC.

This clone was detected only once. V usage is TRBV7-9 and J usage is TRBJ2-1; TRBD1 matches at 7 bases. After removal of 4 bases from V and 8 bases from J, the junction contained 14 bases not matched to a gene. CDR1 and CDR2 (germline): SEHNR, FQNEAQ (reference sequence). The CDR3 consists of 16 residues. CDR3 loop: CASSSPPGRGWDEQFF. For the CDR3, the DNA is TGTGCCAGCAGCTCCCCCCCGGGCAGGGGGTGGGATGAGCAGTTCTTC.

This chain links TRBV19 with TRBJ1-5, with 8 bases lining up with TRBD1. CDR3 length: 16 amino acids. J lost 5 bases, V lost 5 bases, and 11 bases had no gene match. Germline values: CDR1 LNHDA, CDR2 SQIVND (reference sequence). The CDR3 coding sequence is TGTGCCAGTAGTGCCCCGACAGGGGAGGTGGATCAGCCCCAGCATTTT. Protein: CASSAPTGEVDQPQHF.

V and J are TRBV21-1 and TRBJ2-7; the table's D gene call, TRBD2, was not cross checked with the DNA. TRBV21-1 is an annotated pseudogene. The CDR3 contains 17 residues. The CDR3 nucleotides read TGTGCCAGCAGCAAAGGCCCACTAGCGGAGGACTCCTACGAGCAGTACTTC. Protein sequence: CASSKGPLAEDSYEQYF.

The rearrangement joins TRBV12-5 to TRBJ1-2; tentatively, D is TRBD1 (5 bases). From germline, CDR1 is LGHNT and CDR2 FRNRAP. V was shortened by 0 bases and J by 7 bases, with 12 bases between the two germline ends. CDR3 size: 14 residues. Here the CDR3 DNA reads TGTGCTAGTGGTTTGGTACCGGAGGGGCCTGGCTACACCTTC. This codes for CASGLVPEGPGYTF.

This chain links TRBV7-2 with TRBJ2-7; no firm D call. There are 16 residues in the CDR3. The germline V gene has CDR1 SGHTA and CDR2 FQGNSA. V lost 1 base and J 6 bases, leaving 19 bases between the germline ends. The CDR3 DNA follows: TGTGCCAGCAGCTTAGTTCCACAGACCCGCCAAAGCGAGCAGTACTTC. It specifies CASSLVPQTRQSEQYF. Variable domain in full (rest from reference TRBV7-2 and TRBJ2-7): GAGVSQSPSNKVTEKGKDVELRCDPISGHTALYWYRQSLGQGLEFLIYFQGNSAPDKSGLPSDRFSAERTGGSVSTLTIQRTQQEDSAVYLCASSLVPQTRQSEQYFGPGTRLTVT.

The rearrangement links TRBV19 to TRBJ1-2; no reliable D call. The V and J ends lost 7 bases and 4 bases respectively, with 16 bases between them. This CDR3 has 14 amino acids. The germline V gene has CDR1 LNHDA and CDR2 SQIVND (reference sequence). CDR3 sequence: CASTIRTPGYGYTF. CDR3 nucleotide sequence: TGTGCCAGTACCATAAGAACACCTGGCTATGGCTACACCTTC.

This chain connects TRBV27 to TRBJ1-1; D remains unclear. The CDR3 has 15 residues. Trimming shortened V by 1 base and J by 5 bases, and 14 bases separated the two germline ends. In germline, CDR1 is MNHEY, CDR2 SMNVEV (reference sequence). CDR3 in amino acids: CASSLFASPGTEAFF. DNA of the CDR3: TGTGCCAGCAGTTTATTCGCATCTCCGGGTACTGAAGCTTTCTTT.

The genes are TRBV29-1 and TRBJ1-2, with no clear D. The V and J ends lost 3 bases and 12 bases respectively, with 17 bases between them. The CDR3 runs to 12 residues. From germline, CDR1 is SQVTM and CDR2 ANQGSEA. The DNA for the CDR3 is TGCAGCGTTGAGCCGGGGTCCGAGGGTCACACCTTC. Translated: CSVEPGSEGHTF.

This sequence joins TRBV4-2 and TRBJ1-5, with D possibly matching TRBD1 (6 bases). Germline CDR1 and CDR2: LGHNA and YNFKEQ. The length of the CDR3 is 15 residues. Deletions cut 1 base from V and 5 bases from J, with 12 bases between. Here the CDR3 reads CASSQADSQYQPQHF. CDR3 DNA sequence: TGTGCCAGCAGCCAAGCGGACAGCCAATATCAGCCCCAGCATTTT.

The table lists this clone with a count of one. The chain is built from TRBV5-4 and TRBJ1-6, with a tentative D call TRBD1 (6 bases). The CDR3 consists of 14 residues. V lost 6 bases to trimming and J lost 2 bases, with 9 bases between them. The V gene's germline CDR1 is SGHNT and CDR2 YYREEE (reference sequence). DNA of the CDR3: TGTGCCAGCAACAACAGGGCCTATAATTCACCCCTCCACTTT. Protein: CASNNRAYNSPLHF.

The V call is TRBV5-1, the J call TRBJ2-1; D might be TRBD1 (5 bases). The CDR3 contains 15 residues. Trimming took 3 bases from V and 8 from J, leaving 18 bases between them. CDR1 is SGHRS, CDR2 YFSETQ, per germline. CDR3 sequence (DNA): TGCGCCAGCAGCTATCAGGGTTGGGGTAAGGATGAGCAGTTCTTC. Its translation: CASSYQGWGKDEQFF.

Regarding this clone: The same CDR3 can be traced to other DNA sequences in this sample. The V gene is TRBV5-1, the J gene TRBJ2-2; D may be TRBD2 (6 bases). The CDR3 is 14 amino acids. The V end lost 0 bases, the J end lost 6 bases, and 9 bases lay between the germline ends. From germline, CDR1 is SGHRS and CDR2 YFSETQ. For the CDR3, the DNA is TGCGCCAGCAGCTTGGCATGGGGGGCCGGGGAGCTGTTTTTT. It yields the protein CASSLAWGAGELFF.